The present T cell receptor beta chain was sequenced within a study of blood T cells in healthy people across ages. Regarding the study as a whole: Strong correlation linked observed beta diversity and percent naive T cells.

Primed by a sample-barcoded 5' primer and a J-beta primer mix, a second PCR proceeded for 7 to 11 cycles. TCRdb fed the 5' RACE reads into MiXCR, producing one record per CDR3 protein. The repertoire holds about 1,600,000 distinct CDR3 sequences, with 42% as singletons. As regards this clonotype: The antigen remains unidentified.

The CDR3 sequence is 15 residues long. J was trimmed by 5 bases and V by 3 bases; bases with no gene match: 8. This chain joins TRBV12-3 or TRBV12-4 and TRBJ1-2; 8 bases agree with TRBD1. The receptor comes from a woman aged 18-30 years in good health. Sequencing used blood. In DNA, the CDR3 is TGTGCCAGCAGTTTCGGGGACAGGACCTTGTATGGCTACACCTTC. It is translated as CASSFGDRTLYGYTF.